One sample yielded the 12 T cell receptor beta chains listed below, sequenced in a study of control samples from healthy donors and cancer patients. Assay: immunoSEQ multiplex PCR; the TCRdb copy retains only in-frame clones and omits some. The sample includes 150,000 to 180,000 clones, about 93% of them seen just once. The source material was blood. These receptor sequences come from a man aged 45-60 years in good health.

This clone came up once. V usage is TRBV9 and J usage is TRBJ2-1, with TRBD2 matching 12 bases. V lost 3 bases, J lost 8 bases, and 3 bases stayed unmatched. Per the germline V gene, CDR1 is SGDLS and CDR2 is YYNGEE. There are 14 residues in the CDR3. The CDR3, as DNA: TGTGCCAGCAGCGCTAGCGGGAGGGCAGATGAGCAGTTCTTC. Protein sequence: CASSASGRADEQFF.

The gene calls are TRBV4-1 and TRBJ1-5, with D perhaps matching TRBD1 (5 bases). V was cut by 0 bases and J by 7 bases, with 19 bases left in between. CDR1 and CDR2 (germline): MGHRA, YSYEKL. The CDR3 has 17 amino acids. CDR3 in DNA: TGCGCCAGCAGCCAAGAGAGAAGCAGGGAGGCAAACCAGCCCCAGCATTTT. Amino acid sequence: CASSQERSREANQPQHF.

The chain has TRBV6-1 and TRBJ2-5; 10 positions agree with TRBD1. Germline V gene sequence: CDR1 MNHNS, CDR2 SASEGT. The V segment lost 1 base and the J segment 5 bases; nucleotides outside the gene matches: 7. The CDR3 runs 16 residues. The CDR3 is CASSEGGQGQFETQYF. DNA of the CDR3: TGTGCCAGCAGTGAAGGGGGACAGGGGCAATTTGAGACCCAGTACTTC.

This clone appeared a few times. The V gene is TRBV19, the J gene TRBJ1-6, with 8 bases fitting TRBD1. Per germline, CDR1 LNHDA and CDR2 SQIVND (reference sequence). V was clipped by 4 bases and J by 7 bases; unmatched bases: 3. The CDR3 is 14 amino acids. The CDR3 here is CASSSGQGNSPLHF. DNA for the CDR3: TGTGCCAGTAGTAGCGGACAGGGAAATTCACCCCTCCACTTT.

The chain carries TRBV7-3 and TRBJ1-1, with D perhaps matching TRBD1 (6 bases). There are 14 residues in the CDR3. Deletions cut 5 bases from V and 4 bases from J, with 14 bases between. CDR1 and CDR2 (germline): SGHTA, FQGTGA. The CDR3 DNA sequence: TGTGCCAGCAGCCTACAGGGAGGGGTCACTGAAGCTTTCTTT. Its translation is CASSLQGGVTEAFF.

The chain combines TRBV3-1 (or the pseudogene TRBV3-2) with TRBJ1-5; D gene uncertain. V was shortened by 4 bases and J by 1 base, with 8 bases between the two germline ends. Germline V lookup: CDR1 LGHDT, CDR2 YNNKEL (reference sequence). CDR3 length equals 14 residues. CDR3 DNA sequence: TGTGCCAGCAGCCCCTTCTCGAGCAATCAGCCCCAGCATTTT. It yields the protein CASSPFSSNQPQHF.

The chain is built from TRBV18 and TRBJ2-3; a possible D gene is TRBD1 (6 bases). Trimming removed 4 bases from V and 0 bases from J, with 8 bases in between. Per germline, CDR1 KGHSH and CDR2 LQKENI. This CDR3 comprises 14 residues. As DNA, the CDR3 is TGTGCCAGCTCACTCGGGACAAGCACAGATACGCAGTATTTT. Amino acids: CASSLGTSTDTQYF.

The chain has TRBV19 and TRBJ2-2; D gene uncertain. Germline CDR1 is LNHDA and CDR2 is SQIVND (reference sequence). The CDR3 extends over 10 amino acids. V was pared by 11 bases and J by 7 bases, with 8 bases between. CDR3: CAVGFGELFF. CDR3 nucleotide sequence: TGTGCCGTTGGGTTCGGGGAGCTGTTTTTT.

The gene calls are TRBV7-2 and TRBJ2-1; 9 bases line up with TRBD2. Per germline, CDR1 SGHTA and CDR2 FQGNSA. The CDR3 consists of 14 residues. The V and J ends lost 3 bases and 4 bases, in that order; junction bases with no gene match: 1. The CDR3 coding sequence is TGTGCCAGCAGCTTTAGCGGGAGTTACAATGAGCAGTTCTTC. Amino acids: CASSFSGSYNEQFF.

The chain couples TRBV29-1 to TRBJ2-3, with 10 positions matching TRBD2. The V and J ends lost 5 bases and 4 bases, in that order; junction bases with no gene match: 9. Germline V gene data show CDR1 as SQVTM and CDR2 as ANQGSEA. This CDR3 region has 15 residues. This chain's CDR3 is CSVHQREGRADTQYF. CDR3 in DNA: TGCAGCGTTCACCAGCGGGAGGGTCGGGCAGATACGCAGTATTTT.

The chain carries TRBV19 and TRBJ1-5, with TRBD1 as a possible D gene (5 bases). The CDR3 spans 17 residues. Trimming left V 4 bases short and J 0 bases short, with 16 bases between. The V gene's germline CDR1 is LNHDA and CDR2 SQIVND (reference sequence). For the CDR3, the DNA is TGTGCCAGTAGTAAGGGGCCACCAATCGGTAGCAATCAGCCCCAGCATTTT. Amino acids: CASSKGPPIGSNQPQHF.

The V and J genes are TRBV7-9 and TRBJ2-7; tentative D call: TRBD1 (6 bases). Trimming took off 11 bases at V and 3 bases at J, with 14 bases between the two ends. This CDR3 spans 12 amino acids. Germline V gene sequence: CDR1 SEHNR, CDR2 FQNEAQ (reference sequence). DNA for the CDR3: TGTGCCTCCAACAGGGCGGGCTACGAGCAGTACTTC. This codes for CASNRAGYEQYF.